Presented here are 29 T cell receptor beta chains from one specimen sequenced in a study of blood T cell repertoires in COVID-19. TCRdb's table, derived via immunoSEQ multiplex PCR, lists solely in-frame clones and lacks some. The repertoire includes over 200,000 clones, about four fifths of them detected once, and about 8.1% sits in the top ten. Sample: peripheral blood. The source is a woman in her fifties or sixties with acute or convalescent COVID-19.

A single count supports this clone. Other DNA sequences in the sample encode the same CDR3. This rearrangement joins TRBV2 to TRBJ2-5, with 10 nucleotides matching TRBD2. V lost 5 bases to trimming and J lost 3 bases; unmatched junction nucleotides: 3. The germline gives CDR1 SNHLY, CDR2 FYNNEI. CDR3 length equals 14 residues. CDR3 in amino acids: CASSRTSGKETQYF. DNA for the CDR3: TGTGCCAGCAGTAGGACTAGCGGAAAAGAGACCCAGTACTTC.

This chain links TRBV21-1 with TRBJ1-1; the listed D gene, TRBD1, was not tested against the DNA. TRBV21-1 is shown as a pseudogene. This CDR3 has 20 residues. The CDR3 loop is CASSKALSRDRGRLFTEAFF. In DNA, the CDR3 is TGTGCCAGCAGCAAAGCCTTGTCCCGGGACAGGGGACGGCTATTCACTGAAGCTTTCTTT.

The chain combines TRBV6-6 with TRBJ1-2, with D possibly matching TRBD1 (5 bases). The CDR3 runs to 13 residues. Germline values: CDR1 MNHNY, CDR2 SVGAGI (reference sequence). For the CDR3, the DNA is TGTGTGACCTTTGGGGCTATAGGCTATGGCTACACCTTC. Translation: CVTFGAIGYGYTF.

The genes are TRBV3-1 (or the pseudogene TRBV3-2) and TRBJ2-2; possible D gene TRBD2, 5 bases. The CDR3 runs to 14 residues. Looked up from germline, CDR1 is LGHDT and CDR2 is YNNKEL (reference sequence). Trimming left V 0 bases short and J 7 bases short, with 9 bases between. The CDR3 loop reads CASSQDWEIGELFF. DNA for the CDR3: TGTGCCAGCAGCCAAGACTGGGAGATCGGGGAGCTGTTTTTT.

V and J are TRBV7-2 and TRBJ2-1, with a tentative D call TRBD2 (5 bases). Germline-derived CDR1 and CDR2 are SGHTA and FQGNSA. The CDR3 loop spans 16 amino acids. The ends were cut back, 6 bases at V and 5 bases at J, with 20 bases in the middle. CDR3 nucleotide sequence: TGTGCCAGCAGTAACCTAGCTTCAACTAGGCACAATGAGCAGTTCTTC. Its translation is CASSNLASTRHNEQFF.

The rearrangement uses TRBV7-2 and TRBJ2-1; 9 bases line up with TRBD2. Germline CDR1 and CDR2: SGHTA and FQGNSA. V shed 1 base and J 4 bases; nucleotides not matched to a gene: 2. The CDR3 covers 15 residues. The chain's CDR3 is CASSLVTSGYNEQFF. DNA for the CDR3: TGTGCCAGCAGCTTAGTGACTAGCGGTTACAATGAGCAGTTCTTC.

The chain employs TRBV5-1 and TRBJ1-2; D remains unclear. Trimming removed 4 bases from V and 9 bases from J, with 16 bases in between. CDR3 size: 13 residues. CDR1 and CDR2 (germline): SGHRS, YFSETQ. The CDR3 nucleotides are TGCGCCAGCAGCCCGGAGGCGGGGTTGAGCTACACCTTC. It encodes CASSPEAGLSYTF.

The chain recombines TRBV24-1 with TRBJ1-2; TRBD1 is a possible D gene (6 bases). V was pared by 2 bases and J by 6 bases, with 12 bases between. CDR1 and CDR2 (germline): KGHDR, SFDVKD. The CDR3 has 14 residues. The CDR3 is CATSDSGHVDGYTF. CDR3 DNA: TGTGCCACCAGTGATTCGGGACATGTTGATGGCTACACCTTC.

The chain combines TRBV11-3 with TRBJ2-2; no clear D gene. Germline loops: CDR1 SGHNT, CDR2 YENEEA. The CDR3 runs 14 residues. V dropped 0 bases and J dropped 3 bases, with 5 bases sitting between them. The CDR3 region is CASSLEGHTGELFF. CDR3 coding DNA: TGTGCCAGCAGCTTAGAGGGCCACACCGGGGAGCTGTTTTTT.

Only a few counts were recorded for this clone. The CDR3 DNA reads TGTGCCAGCAGTGATGGGCAACTTGGCTCCTACGAGCAGTACTTC. It specifies CASSDGQLGSYEQYF. The V and J genes are TRBV2 and TRBJ2-7, with no clear D. CDR1 SNHLY and CDR2 FYNNEI come from the germline V gene. The CDR3 sequence is 15 residues long. The germline V and J ends were trimmed by 3 bases and 0 bases, with 12 bases remaining between them.

The V and J genes are TRBV14 and TRBJ2-2; possible D gene TRBD2, 6 bases. CDR1 and CDR2 (germline): SGHDN, FVKESK. The V gene lost 2 bases and the J gene lost 6 bases, with 10 bases spanning the gap. The CDR3 is made up of 14 amino acids. The CDR3, as DNA: TGTGCCAGCAGCCAACGGGGGACGGCCGGGGAGCTGTTTTTT. This encodes CASSQRGTAGELFF. Full variable domain (remainder filled in from reference TRBV14 and TRBJ2-2): EAGVTQFPSHSVIEKGQTVTLRCDPISGHDNLYWYRRVMGKEIKFLLHFVKESKQDESGMPNNRFLAERTGGTYSTLKVQPAELEDSGVYFCASSQRGTAGELFFGEGSRLTVL.

This chain links TRBV5-6 with TRBJ2-7, with D possibly TRBD2 on 6 matching bases. CDR3 length: 14 residues. Deletions cut 1 base from V and 2 bases from J, with 10 bases between. CDR1 is SGHDT, CDR2 YYEEEE, per germline. The CDR3 protein is CASSLTGGAYEQYF. Written as DNA, the CDR3 is TGTGCCAGCAGCTTGACAGGCGGGGCCTACGAGCAGTACTTC.

The V gene is TRBV13, the J gene TRBJ2-1, with 13 nucleotides matching TRBD2. V shed 4 bases and J 10 bases; nucleotides not matched to a gene: 7. The length of the CDR3 is 15 residues. CDR1 is PRHDT, CDR2 FYEKMQ, per germline (reference sequence). CDR3 residues: CASSSRLAGGKEQFF. CDR3 bases: TGTGCCAGCAGCTCCCGACTAGCGGGAGGAAAAGAGCAGTTCTTC.

V usage is TRBV4-1 and J usage is TRBJ1-1; 8 bases are shared with TRBD1. The CDR3 totals 15 residues. V trimming: 3 bases; J trimming: 6 bases; junction bases outside the gene matches: 9. Germline V gene sequence: CDR1 MGHRA, CDR2 YSYEKL. The CDR3 loop is CASSQDLQGAPEAFF. For the CDR3, the DNA is TGCGCCAGCAGCCAGGACCTTCAGGGGGCCCCTGAAGCTTTCTTT.

The rearrangement links TRBV18 to TRBJ1-1, with 8 bases lining up with TRBD1. CDR3 length: 15 amino acids. Trimming at V came to 3 bases and at J to 4 bases, leaving 7 bases not matched to a gene. The V gene's germline CDR1 is KGHSH and CDR2 LQKENI. The CDR3 protein is CASSPDRGGGTEAFF. The DNA for the CDR3 is TGTGCCAGCTCACCCGACAGGGGCGGAGGCACTGAAGCTTTCTTT.

The CDR3 is CASSLDPSGILNEQFF. CDR3 coding DNA: TGTGCCAGCAGCTTAGATCCTAGCGGGATTCTCAATGAGCAGTTCTTC. The chain combines TRBV7-3 with TRBJ2-1, with TRBD2 identical over 9 bases. This CDR3 region has 16 residues. The germline CDR1 and CDR2 sequences are SGHTA and FQGTGA. Trimming took 2 bases from V and 6 from J; bases not matched to a gene: 8.

This chain links TRBV9 with TRBJ2-2; no firm D call. This CDR3 region has 13 residues. Germline values: CDR1 SGDLS, CDR2 YYNGEE. V lost 4 bases, J lost 7 bases, and 11 bases lay in between. The CDR3 region is CASSSSGYGELFF. The DNA for the CDR3 is TGTGCCAGCAGCTCATCAGGTTACGGGGAGCTGTTTTTT.

The chain is built from TRBV6-5 and TRBJ1-2, with TRBD1 identical over 7 bases. This CDR3 is 14 amino acids long. Germline values: CDR1 MNHEY, CDR2 SVGAGI. J lost 8 bases, V lost 6 bases, and 12 bases had no gene match. CDR3 region: CASSQGQPSFGYTF. The CDR3, as DNA: TGTGCCAGCAGCCAGGGACAGCCCTCCTTCGGCTACACCTTC.

The chain has TRBV5-1 and TRBJ1-2; D is perhaps TRBD1 (6 bases). The germline CDR1 and CDR2 sequences are SGHRS and YFSETQ. This CDR3 contains 13 residues. The ends were cut back, 9 bases at V and 6 bases at J, with 18 bases in the middle. The CDR3 DNA follows: TGCGCCACTAAACGGCAGGGGAGGGATGGCTACACCTTC. This translates into CATKRQGRDGYTF.

The chain recombines TRBV5-1 with TRBJ2-1; TRBD1 matches 8 bases. J gave up 12 bases and V 0 bases, and 14 bases lay outside the gene matches. Per germline, CDR1 SGHRS and CDR2 YFSETQ. The CDR3 loop spans 16 amino acids. The CDR3 loop is CASSLGGTQATGVQFF. For the CDR3, the DNA is TGCGCCAGCAGCTTGGGAGGGACCCAGGCGACAGGGGTGCAGTTCTTC.

The count of this clone is one. V usage is TRBV20-1 and J usage is TRBJ2-3; 9 bases align to TRBD2. The V and J ends lost 3 bases and 4 bases, in that order; junction bases with no gene match: 11. Germline V CDR1 and CDR2: DFQATT, SNEGSKA (reference sequence). The CDR3 has 16 amino acids. The CDR3 bases are TGCAGTGCTAGTTCCCGTGAGGGACTAGCAGCAGATACGCAGTATTTT. Its protein is CSASSREGLAADTQYF.

The rearrangement joins TRBV28 to TRBJ2-2; TRBD1 matches at 8 bases. CDR1 is MDHEN, CDR2 SYDVKM, per germline. Losses at the gene ends were 4 bases for V and 3 bases for J; bases not matched to a gene: 13. The CDR3 extends over 18 amino acids. Here the CDR3 reads CASSSIAWKQGDTGELFF. The CDR3 nucleotides read TGTGCCAGCAGTTCGATAGCCTGGAAACAGGGGGACACCGGGGAGCTGTTTTTT.

The gene calls are TRBV5-6 and TRBJ2-2, with 11 bases fitting TRBD2. This CDR3 is built from 17 residues. The trim removed 0 bases at V and 5 bases at J, leaving 6 bases unmatched. Germline values: CDR1 SGHDT, CDR2 YYEEEE. CDR3: CASSLDPSGRSTGELFF. The DNA of the CDR3 is TGTGCCAGCAGCTTGGATCCTAGCGGGAGGAGTACCGGGGAGCTGTTTTTT. Together with reference TRBV5-6 and TRBJ2-2, the CDR3 gives the full variable domain: DAGVTQSPTHLIKTRGQQVTLRCSPKSGHDTVSWYQQALGQGPQFIFQYYEEEERQRGNFPDRFSGHQFPNYSSELNVNALLLGDSALYLCASSLDPSGRSTGELFFGEGSRLTVL.

The rearrangement uses TRBV11-2 and TRBJ1-5; D possibly corresponds to TRBD1 (5 bases). Trimming removed 4 bases at V and 5 bases at J, with 15 bases between. The V gene's germline CDR1 is SGHAT and CDR2 FQNNGV. The CDR3 is made up of 15 amino acids. The CDR3: CASSSGGRLDQPQHF. The CDR3 DNA reads TGTGCCAGCAGCTCGGGGGGTCGATTAGATCAGCCCCAGCATTTT. Variable domain in full (rest from reference TRBV11-2 and TRBJ1-5): EAGVAQSPRYKIIEKRQSVAFWCNPISGHATLYWYQQILGQGPKLLIQFQNNGVVDDSQLPKDRFSAERLKGVDSTLKIQPAKLEDSAVYLCASSSGGRLDQPQHFGDGTRLSIL.

The chain has TRBV7-2 and TRBJ2-7; 9 bases are shared with TRBD2. CDR3 length: 16 residues. Germline V CDR1 and CDR2: SGHTA, FQGNSA. With 2 bases clipped from V and 2 bases from J, the junction kept 7 bases outside the gene matches. Here the CDR3 reads CASSLRGASGTYEQYF. CDR3 nucleotide sequence: TGTGCCAGCAGCTTAAGGGGGGCTAGCGGGACCTACGAGCAGTACTTC.

The CDR3 DNA reads TGTGCCAGCAGCAAAGACACGAACTCTGGAAACACCATATATTTT. Translated: CASSKDTNSGNTIYF. This chain uses TRBV2 with TRBJ1-3; no definite D call. Germline CDR1 reads SNHLY; CDR2 reads FYNNEI. Trimming left V 6 bases short and J 0 bases short, with 12 bases between. CDR3 length equals 15 residues.

The chain uses TRBV7-8 and TRBJ2-3; 9 bases line up with TRBD2. The germline V gene has CDR1 SGHVS and CDR2 FQNEAQ. V lost 4 bases to trimming and J lost 2 bases; unmatched junction nucleotides: 7. The CDR3 runs to 16 residues. Here the CDR3 DNA reads TGTGCCAGCAGCTCAACTAGCGGGTCTATCACAGATACGCAGTATTTT. Protein: CASSSTSGSITDTQYF.

The chain carries TRBV11-3 and TRBJ2-2; 7 bases match TRBD2. After removal of 0 bases from V and 1 base from J, the junction contained 8 bases not matched to a gene. The CDR3 totals 18 residues. Germline CDR1 SGHNT, CDR2 YENEEA. In DNA form, the CDR3 reads TGTGCCAGCAGCTTAGAGGCAGCGGGAAGAGGGAACACCGGGGAGCTGTTTTTT. The encoded protein is CASSLEAAGRGNTGELFF.

This clone was detected a few times. The chain has TRBV5-5 and TRBJ2-5; 13 bases are shared with TRBD2. Losses at the gene ends were 5 bases for V and 5 bases for J; bases not matched to a gene: 6. The germline V gene has CDR1 SGHKS and CDR2 YYEKEE (reference sequence). The CDR3 runs to 15 residues. CDR3 protein: CASSAGTSGVETQYF. In nucleotides, the CDR3 is TGTGCCAGCAGTGCCGGGACTAGCGGGGTGGAGACCCAGTACTTC.